Shown below are 31 T cell receptor beta chains from a single sample sequenced in a study of blood T cell repertoires in COVID-19. The data were produced by immunoSEQ multiplex PCR, yet TCRdb's version contains in-frame clones alone and is incomplete. The sample carries some 670,000 clones, approximately 90% recorded once. The material sequenced was peripheral blood. The receptors stem from a woman aged 18-35 years with acute or convalescent COVID-19.

The V call is TRBV29-1, the J call TRBJ2-7; TRBD1 agrees at 8 bases. The CDR3 runs 13 residues. V was pared by 5 bases and J by 2 bases, with 5 bases of the junction left unmatched. CDR1 and CDR2 from the germline V gene are SQVTM and ANQGSEA. DNA of the CDR3: TGCAGCGTTCGACAGGGGAACGCCTACGAGCAGTACTTC. Its translation is CSVRQGNAYEQYF.

This chain connects TRBV11-2 to TRBJ1-4; possible D gene TRBD1, 5 bases. Germline lookup yields CDR1 SGHAT and CDR2 FQNNGV. Trimming took off 5 bases at V and 4 bases at J, with 11 bases between the two ends. This CDR3 has 14 residues. CDR3 in amino acids: CASSPSGVNEKLFF. The CDR3, as DNA: TGTGCCAGCAGCCCCTCGGGGGTTAATGAAAAACTGTTTTTT.

The chain links TRBV7-3 to TRBJ2-1, with D unclear. CDR1 and CDR2 from the germline V gene are SGHTA and FQGTGA. This CDR3 is built from 15 residues. V was clipped by 1 base and J by 4 bases, with 11 bases between them. The CDR3 protein is CASSLKGGPYNEQFF. In DNA form, the CDR3 reads TGTGCCAGCAGCTTAAAAGGTGGGCCATACAATGAGCAGTTCTTC.

V and J are TRBV5-5 and TRBJ1-5, with a tentative D call TRBD1 (5 bases). Trimming left V 4 bases short and J 3 bases short, with 17 bases between. The CDR3 contains 16 residues. Germline CDR1 SGHKS, CDR2 YYEKEE (reference sequence). The CDR3 DNA reads TGTGCCAGCAGCCGTGACGGGGGGACGACCAATCAGCCCCAGCATTTT. It specifies CASSRDGGTTNQPQHF.

In DNA, the CDR3 is TGTGCCAGCAGCTCCCCTCTATACAATGAGCAGTTCTTC. This codes for CASSSPLYNEQFF. The chain couples TRBV11-3 to TRBJ2-1, with D unresolved. Trimming took off 4 bases at V and 4 bases at J, with 8 bases between the two ends. Germline V gene sequence: CDR1 SGHNT, CDR2 YENEEA. This CDR3 region has 13 residues.

This clone was observed a single time. The V call is TRBV6-5, the J call TRBJ1-1, with TRBD1 as a possible D gene (5 bases). The CDR3 runs to 15 residues. Trimming stripped 5 bases from V and 1 base from J, with 14 bases between. Germline V gene data show CDR1 as MNHEY and CDR2 as SVGAGI. The CDR3 nucleotides are TGTGCCAGCAGTCCCATGGGGCGAGGGAACACTGAAGCTTTCTTT. Its translation is CASSPMGRGNTEAFF.

The chain links TRBV4-3 to TRBJ2-1, with unresolved D. The germline gives CDR1 LGHNA, CDR2 YSLEER. Trimming removed 1 base from V and 4 bases from J, with 11 bases in between. The CDR3 runs 15 residues. Here the CDR3 DNA reads TGCGCCAGCAGCCAAGCTTCCCGGCGGTACAATGAGCAGTTCTTC. It encodes CASSQASRRYNEQFF.

The V call is TRBV5-4, the J call TRBJ1-1, with D unclear. This CDR3 is built from 14 residues. The V gene's germline CDR1 is SGHNT and CDR2 YYREEE (reference sequence). Trimming took off 0 bases at V and 10 bases at J, with 16 bases between the two ends. The chain's CDR3 is CASSLEPVLTGAFF. The CDR3 nucleotides are TGTGCCAGCAGCTTGGAGCCAGTCCTCACGGGAGCTTTCTTT.

The chain uses TRBV6-5 and TRBJ1-6; 9 bases align to TRBD1. This CDR3 is built from 16 residues. Germline-derived CDR1 and CDR2 are MNHEY and SVGAGI. The ends lost 3 bases at V and 6 bases at J; junction bases unmatched: 6. Written as DNA, the CDR3 is TGTGCCAGCAGTTATCGGACAGGGGTGGTTAATTCACCCCTCCACTTT. Translation: CASSYRTGVVNSPLHF.

V usage is TRBV6-6 and J usage is TRBJ1-1, with D possibly matching TRBD1 (5 bases). In germline, CDR1 is MNHNY, CDR2 SVGAGI (reference sequence). The CDR3 has 14 residues. The ends were cut back, 6 bases at V and 8 bases at J, with 19 bases in the middle. This CDR3 reads CASRGGLPEGEAFF. As DNA, the CDR3 is TGTGCCAGCAGGGGGGGGTTGCCCGAAGGGGAAGCTTTCTTT.

V and J are TRBV29-1 and TRBJ1-2; 9 bases fit TRBD1. This CDR3 is built from 12 residues. The J segment lost 6 bases and the V segment lost 7 bases, leaving 6 bases of the junction unmatched. CDR1 SQVTM and CDR2 ANQGSEA come from the germline V gene. The CDR3 DNA sequence: TGCAGCGCCGGGACAGGGAACCATGGCTACACCTTC. Its translation is CSAGTGNHGYTF.

The chain recombines TRBV6-5 with TRBJ1-5; TRBD1 matches at 8 bases. The junction had 3 bases not matched to a gene; V was cut back by 6 bases and J by 2 bases. The CDR3 loop spans 14 amino acids. Germline V gives CDR1 MNHEY, CDR2 SVGAGI. The CDR3 region has the DNA TGTGCCAGCAGCCCCAGGGGGCGCAATCAGCCCCAGCATTTT. This gives the protein CASSPRGRNQPQHF.

The CDR3 here is CASSSQGAAGNEQFF. DNA for the CDR3: TGTGCCAGCAGCTCACAGGGGGCGGCGGGGAATGAGCAGTTCTTC. The chain links TRBV7-9 to TRBJ2-1, with 9 bases identical to TRBD1. Trimming removed 4 bases from V and 7 bases from J; junction bases left unmatched: 8. Germline V gene sequence: CDR1 SEHNR, CDR2 FQNEAQ (reference sequence). The CDR3 contains 15 residues.

The chain combines TRBV19 with TRBJ1-5; tentative D call: TRBD1 (6 bases). Trimming removed 4 bases at V and 5 bases at J, with 12 bases between. Germline V gives CDR1 LNHDA, CDR2 SQIVND (reference sequence). The CDR3 length is 14 residues. CDR3 residues: CASSTPTGYQPQHF. The CDR3 DNA sequence: TGTGCCAGTAGTACTCCTACAGGGTATCAGCCCCAGCATTTT.

The chain links TRBV7-9 to TRBJ1-6; the D gene is possibly TRBD1 (5 bases). Trimming removed 4 bases at V and 6 bases at J, with 16 bases between. CDR3 length: 16 amino acids. CDR1 and CDR2 (germline): SEHNR, FQNEAQ (reference sequence). The chain's CDR3 is CASSSPAGRLNSPLHF. CDR3 DNA sequence: TGTGCCAGCAGCTCCCCAGCGGGACGGCTTAATTCACCCCTCCACTTT.

This chain connects TRBV7-9 to TRBJ2-3, with 8 bases matching TRBD1. Trimming took 4 bases from V and 6 from J; bases not matched to a gene: 12. This CDR3 region has 16 residues. CDR1 and CDR2 from the germline V gene are SEHNR and FQNEAQ (reference sequence). The CDR3 spells CASSSTDREILDTQYF. The DNA of the CDR3 is TGTGCCAGCAGCTCAACGGACAGGGAAATATTGGATACGCAGTATTTT.

V and J are TRBV4-1 and TRBJ1-5; D gene ambiguous. The germline V and J ends were trimmed by 0 bases and 6 bases, with 15 bases remaining between them. The CDR3 contains 16 residues. Germline loops: CDR1 MGHRA, CDR2 YSYEKL. As DNA, the CDR3 is TGCGCCAGCAGCCAAGACTGGACGCAACGGGGTCAGCCCCAGCATTTT. Its translation: CASSQDWTQRGQPQHF.

The V gene is TRBV9, the J gene TRBJ2-7; the D gene is possibly TRBD1 (6 bases). Trimming stripped 0 bases from V and 3 bases from J, with 13 bases between. This CDR3 has 15 residues. Germline loops: CDR1 SGDLS, CDR2 YYNGEE. The CDR3 DNA reads TGTGCCAGCAGCGTAGTCCCAGGGGCGGGCTACGAGCAGTACTTC. It yields the protein CASSVVPGAGYEQYF.

J is TRBJ1-6 and V is TRBV21-1; TRBD1, the D gene given by the table, was not confirmed from the DNA. TRBV21-1 is flagged as a pseudogene. This CDR3 has 15 residues. The CDR3 sequence is CASRRQATFNSPLHF. In nucleotides, the CDR3 is TGTGCCAGCAGGAGACAGGCTACTTTTAATTCACCCCTCCACTTT.

The chain employs TRBV28 and TRBJ2-1, with 12 nucleotides matching TRBD1. With V trimmed by 4 bases and J by 8 bases, 18 bases remained unmatched. Germline CDR1 reads MDHEN; CDR2 reads SYDVKM. The CDR3 runs to 19 residues. CDR3 sequence: CASSSTTLGTGGYWDEQFF. The CDR3 coding sequence is TGTGCCAGCAGTTCAACGACTCTAGGGACAGGGGGCTATTGGGATGAGCAGTTCTTC.

This clone was found once. V and J are TRBV6-6 and TRBJ1-2, with 9 bases aligning to TRBD1. V was clipped by 5 bases and J by 0 bases; unmatched bases: 4. Germline CDR1 and CDR2: MNHNY and SVGAGI (reference sequence). The CDR3 consists of 15 residues. CDR3 in DNA: TGTGCCAGCAGTACAGGGGGCCGAGCTAACTATGGCTACACCTTC. It encodes CASSTGGRANYGYTF.

This sequence joins TRBV6-2 or TRBV6-3 and TRBJ1-2; TRBD1 matches 8 bases. Germline CDR1 reads MNHEY; CDR2 reads SVGEGT. The CDR3 length is 21 residues. Trimming took 5 bases from V and 4 from J; bases not matched to a gene: 27. CDR3 bases: TGTGCCAGCAGTCTTCGGCGGGCAGGGGGCGTGGGATTCCTTGGCCCCTATGGCTACACCTTC. This sequence encodes CASSLRRAGGVGFLGPYGYTF.

V is TRBV7-9 and J is TRBJ2-2, with a tentative D call TRBD2 (6 bases). Germline CDR1 and CDR2: SEHNR and FQNEAQ (reference sequence). The CDR3 runs to 18 residues. Trimming pared 1 base from V and 6 bases from J, leaving 21 bases between. The CDR3 DNA sequence: TGTGCCAGCAGCTTAGGGGTTAGCAAGCGGGCCGCCCCCGGGGAGCTGTTTTTT. This sequence encodes CASSLGVSKRAAPGELFF.

The genes are TRBV11-1 and TRBJ2-2; D remains ambiguous. The CDR3 spans 13 residues. Germline CDR1 is SGHAT and CDR2 is FQDESV (reference sequence). Trimming cost V 4 bases and J 5 bases, with 8 bases left between them. The CDR3, as DNA: TGTGCCAGCAGCTCCCTCAGGACCGGGGAGCTGTTTTTT. It is translated as CASSSLRTGELFF.

The CDR3 loop is CASSYRGANQPQHF. CDR3 nucleotide sequence: TGTGCCAGCAGTTACCGCGGTGCCAATCAGCCCCAGCATTTT. The rearrangement joins TRBV6-5 to TRBJ1-5; no definite D call. Germline V CDR1 and CDR2: MNHEY, SVGAGI. CDR3 length: 14 residues. The ends were cut back, 2 bases at V and 3 bases at J, with 8 bases in the middle.

The J gene is TRBJ1-5, the V gene TRBV2; TRBD1 matches at 7 bases. CDR1 is SNHLY, CDR2 FYNNEI, per germline. V was clipped by 4 bases and J by 1 base; unmatched bases: 4. The CDR3 covers 15 residues. The CDR3 nucleotides read TGTGCCAGCAGTGGGGGACAGTTCAGCAATCAGCCCCAGCATTTT. This sequence encodes CASSGGQFSNQPQHF. Complete variable domain (other parts from reference TRBV2 and TRBJ1-5): EPEVTQTPSHQVTQMGQEVILRCVPISNHLYFYWYRQILGQKVEFLVSFYNNEISEKSEIFDDQFSVERPDGSNFTLKIRSTKLEDSAMYFCASSGGQFSNQPQHFGDGTRLSIL.

The rearrangement links TRBV7-2 to TRBJ2-5, with a weak D call TRBD2 (6 bases). Germline V CDR1 and CDR2: SGHTA, FQGNSA. Trimming shortened V by 4 bases and J by 0 bases, and 12 bases separated the two germline ends. This CDR3 is built from 15 residues. The CDR3 sequence: CASSWGWDYQETQYF. CDR3 nucleotides: TGTGCCAGCAGCTGGGGCTGGGACTACCAAGAGACCCAGTACTTC.

The rearrangement links TRBV5-6 to TRBJ1-2, with TRBD1 matching over 12 bases. Per the germline V gene, CDR1 is SGHDT and CDR2 is YYEEEE. The CDR3 is 15 amino acids. V shed 0 bases and J 11 bases; nucleotides not matched to a gene: 8. As DNA, the CDR3 is TGTGCCAGCAGCTTGGCGGGGACAGGGGGCTTGGGTTACACCTTC. Its protein is CASSLAGTGGLGYTF. The complete variable domain, with remaining parts taken from reference TRBV5-6 and TRBJ1-2, reads DAGVTQSPTHLIKTRGQQVTLRCSPKSGHDTVSWYQQALGQGPQFIFQYYEEEERQRGNFPDRFSGHQFPNYSSELNVNALLLGDSALYLCASSLAGTGGLGYTFGSGTRLTVV.

The CDR3 is CASSHTTNTEAFF. The CDR3 bases are TGCGCCAGCAGTCATACTACAAACACTGAAGCTTTCTTT. The genes are TRBV5-1 and TRBJ1-1, with D hard to call. This CDR3 has 13 amino acids. Deletions cut 5 bases from V and 2 bases from J, with 10 bases between. Germline CDR1 reads SGHRS; CDR2 reads YFSETQ.

This clone showed up just once. This chain connects TRBV7-2 to TRBJ2-1; 7 bases are a match to TRBD1. This CDR3 has 15 residues. J was trimmed by 9 bases and V by 7 bases; bases with no gene match: 15. The germline V gene encodes CDR1 SGHTA and CDR2 FQGNSA. CDR3 protein: CASNERTGYNAEQFF. CDR3 DNA: TGTGCCAGCAACGAAAGGACAGGCTATAACGCTGAGCAGTTCTTC.

The rearrangement uses TRBV5-4 and TRBJ2-7; 8 bases fit TRBD2. V was pared by 1 base and J by 5 bases, with 5 bases of the junction left unmatched. Germline V CDR1 and CDR2: SGHNT, YYREEE (reference sequence). This CDR3 region has 14 residues. This CDR3 is CASSLRGGWDEQYF. For the CDR3, the DNA is TGTGCCAGCAGCTTGCGGGGGGGCTGGGACGAGCAGTACTTC.